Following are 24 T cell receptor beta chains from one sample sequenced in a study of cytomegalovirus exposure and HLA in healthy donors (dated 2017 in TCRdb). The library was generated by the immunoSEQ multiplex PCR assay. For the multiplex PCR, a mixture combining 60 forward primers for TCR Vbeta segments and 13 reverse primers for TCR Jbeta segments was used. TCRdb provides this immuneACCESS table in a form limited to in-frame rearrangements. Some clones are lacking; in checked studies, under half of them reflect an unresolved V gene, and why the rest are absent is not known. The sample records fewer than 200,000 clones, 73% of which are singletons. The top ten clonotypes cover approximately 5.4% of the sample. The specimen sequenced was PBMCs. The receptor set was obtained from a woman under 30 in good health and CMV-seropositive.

The CDR3 DNA follows: TGTGCCAGCAGCTTAGAGAGCTACGAGCAGTACTTC. This codes for CASSLESYEQYF. V is TRBV7-9 and J is TRBJ2-7; D is undetermined. CDR1 is SEHNR and CDR2 is FQNEAQ in the germline V gene (reference sequence). The CDR3 is 12 residues long. The V and J ends lost 1 base and 3 bases respectively, with 4 bases between them.

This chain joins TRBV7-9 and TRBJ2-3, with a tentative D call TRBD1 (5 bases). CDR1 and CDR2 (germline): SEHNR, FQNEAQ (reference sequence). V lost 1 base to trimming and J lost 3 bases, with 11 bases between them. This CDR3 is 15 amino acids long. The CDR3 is CASSLVGASTDTQYF. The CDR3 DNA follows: TGTGCCAGCAGCTTAGTAGGGGCCTCTACAGATACGCAGTATTTT.

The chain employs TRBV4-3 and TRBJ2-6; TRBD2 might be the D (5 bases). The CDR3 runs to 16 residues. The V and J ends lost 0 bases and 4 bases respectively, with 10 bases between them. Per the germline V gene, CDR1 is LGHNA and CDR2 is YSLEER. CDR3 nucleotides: TGCGCCAGCAGCCAAGACCGGGGTGGCGGGGCCAACGTCCTGACTTTC. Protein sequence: CASSQDRGGGANVLTF.

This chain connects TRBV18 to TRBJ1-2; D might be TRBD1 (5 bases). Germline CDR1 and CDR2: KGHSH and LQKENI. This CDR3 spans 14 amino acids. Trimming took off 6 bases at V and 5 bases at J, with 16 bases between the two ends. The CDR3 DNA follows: TGTGCCAGCTCTACCAAACGGGGGGGGTATGGCTACACCTTC. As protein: CASSTKRGGYGYTF.

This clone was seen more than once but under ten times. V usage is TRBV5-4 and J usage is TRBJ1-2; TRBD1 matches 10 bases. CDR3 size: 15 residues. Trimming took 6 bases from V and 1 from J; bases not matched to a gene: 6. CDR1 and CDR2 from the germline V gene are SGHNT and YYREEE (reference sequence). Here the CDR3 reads CASTPGTGVNYGYTF. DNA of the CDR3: TGTGCCAGCACCCCGGGGACAGGGGTTAACTATGGCTACACCTTC.

The CDR3: CASSSPPGLPQETQYF. The CDR3 coding sequence is TGTGCCAGCAGCTCACCCCCGGGACTACCCCAAGAGACCCAGTACTTC. V usage is TRBV11-2 and J usage is TRBJ2-5, with TRBD2 identical over 7 bases. CDR1 and CDR2 (germline): SGHAT, FQNNGV. This CDR3 comprises 16 residues. V was pared by 4 bases and J by 1 base, with 9 bases of the junction left unmatched.

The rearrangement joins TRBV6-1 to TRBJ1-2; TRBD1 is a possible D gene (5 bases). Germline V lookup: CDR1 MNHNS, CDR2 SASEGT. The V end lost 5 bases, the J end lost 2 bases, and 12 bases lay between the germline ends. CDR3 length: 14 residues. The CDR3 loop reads CASSIQAGNYGYTF. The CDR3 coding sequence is TGTGCCAGCAGTATACAAGCAGGGAACTATGGCTACACCTTC.

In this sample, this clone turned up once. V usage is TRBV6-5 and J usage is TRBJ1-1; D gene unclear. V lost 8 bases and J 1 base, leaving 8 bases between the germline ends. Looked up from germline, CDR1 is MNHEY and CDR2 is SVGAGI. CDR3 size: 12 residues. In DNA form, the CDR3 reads TGTGCCAGCCTGACTCCGAACACTGAAGCTTTCTTT. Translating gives CASLTPNTEAFF.

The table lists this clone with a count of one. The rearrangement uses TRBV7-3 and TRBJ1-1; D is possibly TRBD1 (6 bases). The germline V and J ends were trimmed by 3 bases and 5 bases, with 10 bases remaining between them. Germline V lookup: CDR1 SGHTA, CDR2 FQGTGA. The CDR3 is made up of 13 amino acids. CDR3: CASSFNRDTEAFF. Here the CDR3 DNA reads TGTGCCAGCAGCTTTAACAGGGATACTGAAGCTTTCTTT.

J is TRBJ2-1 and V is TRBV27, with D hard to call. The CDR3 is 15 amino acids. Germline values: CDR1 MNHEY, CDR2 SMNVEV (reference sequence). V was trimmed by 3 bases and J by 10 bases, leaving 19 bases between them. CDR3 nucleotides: TGTGCCAGCAGTTTGGGCCCTATTCCAGGAAGGGAGCAGTTCTTC. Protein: CASSLGPIPGREQFF.

The CDR3 region is CASGQINEKLFF. CDR3 DNA sequence: TGTGCCAGCGGGCAGATAAATGAAAAACTGTTTTTT. The chain uses TRBV2 and TRBJ1-4; D ambiguous. Germline loops: CDR1 SNHLY, CDR2 FYNNEI. V was clipped by 8 bases and J by 5 bases, with 9 bases between them. This CDR3 has 12 residues.

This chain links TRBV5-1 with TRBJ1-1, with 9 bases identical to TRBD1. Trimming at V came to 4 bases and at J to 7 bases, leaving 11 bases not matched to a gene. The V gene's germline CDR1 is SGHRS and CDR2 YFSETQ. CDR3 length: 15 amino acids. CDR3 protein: CASSQSGGQGGEAFF. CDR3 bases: TGCGCCAGCAGCCAATCCGGGGGACAGGGTGGTGAAGCTTTCTTT. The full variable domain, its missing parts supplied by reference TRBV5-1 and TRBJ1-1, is KAGVTQTPRYLIKTRGQQVTLSCSPISGHRSVSWYQQTPGQGLQFLFEYFSETQRNKGNFPGRFSGRQFSNSRSEMNVSTLELGDSALYLCASSQSGGQGGEAFFGQGTRLTVV.

CDR3 protein: CASSQEAGTLNLNTDTQYF. In DNA form, the CDR3 reads TGTGCCAGCAGCCAAGAAGCCGGGACACTAAATTTAAACACAGATACGCAGTATTTT. The genes are TRBV7-9 and TRBJ2-3; the D gene is possibly TRBD1 (6 bases). CDR3 length equals 19 residues. The germline CDR1 and CDR2 sequences are SEHNR and FQNEAQ (reference sequence). Trimming pared 5 bases from V and 2 bases from J, leaving 26 bases between.

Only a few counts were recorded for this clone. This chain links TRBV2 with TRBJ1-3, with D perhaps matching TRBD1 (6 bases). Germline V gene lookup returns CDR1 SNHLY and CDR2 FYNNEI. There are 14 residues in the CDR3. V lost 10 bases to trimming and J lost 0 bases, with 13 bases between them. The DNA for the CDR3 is TGTGCCATAAGGGACACCTACTCTGGAAACACCATATATTTT. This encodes CAIRDTYSGNTIYF.

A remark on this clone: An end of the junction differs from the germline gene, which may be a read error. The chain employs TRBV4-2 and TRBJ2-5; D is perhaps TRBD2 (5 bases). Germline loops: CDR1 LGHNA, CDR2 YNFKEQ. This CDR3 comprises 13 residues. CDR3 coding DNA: TGTGCCAGCAGCCAAGGGGAGAGAGAGGCCCAGTACTTC. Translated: CASSQGEREAQYF.

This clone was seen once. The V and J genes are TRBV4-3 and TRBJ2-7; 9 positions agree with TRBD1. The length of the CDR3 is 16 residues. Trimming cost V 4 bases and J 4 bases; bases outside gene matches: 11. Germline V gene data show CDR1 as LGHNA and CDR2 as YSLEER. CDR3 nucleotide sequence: TGCGCCAGCAGCCCCGAAGCCGGGACAGGGCTGTACGAGCAGTACTTC. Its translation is CASSPEAGTGLYEQYF.

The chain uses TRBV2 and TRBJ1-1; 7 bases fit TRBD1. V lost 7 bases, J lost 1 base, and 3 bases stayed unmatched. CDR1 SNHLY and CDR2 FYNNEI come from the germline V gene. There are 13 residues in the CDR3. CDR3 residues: CASTGTANTEAFF. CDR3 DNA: TGTGCCAGCACCGGGACAGCGAACACTGAAGCTTTCTTT.

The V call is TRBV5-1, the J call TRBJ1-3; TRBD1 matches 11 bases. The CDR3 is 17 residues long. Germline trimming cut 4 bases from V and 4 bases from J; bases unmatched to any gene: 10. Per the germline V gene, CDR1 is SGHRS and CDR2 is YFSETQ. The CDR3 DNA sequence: TGCGCCAGCAGCGAGCCCGGACAGGGGGCTGGCGGAAACACCATATATTTT. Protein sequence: CASSEPGQGAGGNTIYF.

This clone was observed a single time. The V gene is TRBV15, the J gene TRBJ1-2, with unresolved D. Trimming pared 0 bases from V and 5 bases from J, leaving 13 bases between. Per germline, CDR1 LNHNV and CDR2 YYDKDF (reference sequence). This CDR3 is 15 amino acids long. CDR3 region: CATSRDPALRYGYTF. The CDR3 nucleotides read TGTGCCACCAGCAGAGATCCCGCGCTCCGTTATGGCTACACCTTC.

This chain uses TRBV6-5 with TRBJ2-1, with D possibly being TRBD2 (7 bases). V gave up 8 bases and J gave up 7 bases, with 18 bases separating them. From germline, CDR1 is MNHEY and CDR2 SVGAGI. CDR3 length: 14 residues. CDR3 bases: TGTGCCAGCGTAGAGGGGGGGGCCCGGAATGAGCAGTTCTTC. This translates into CASVEGGARNEQFF.

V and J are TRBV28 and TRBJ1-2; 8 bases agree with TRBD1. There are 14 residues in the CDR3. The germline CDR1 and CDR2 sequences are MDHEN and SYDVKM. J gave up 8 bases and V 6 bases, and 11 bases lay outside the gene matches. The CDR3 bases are TGTGCCAGCAGACCTACAGACAGGGGCAGCGGCTACACCTTC. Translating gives CASRPTDRGSGYTF.

CDR3 in amino acids: CASSLNGGYTF. In DNA, the CDR3 is TGTGCCAGCAGTTTAAACGGTGGCTACACCTTC. The J gene is TRBJ1-2, the V gene TRBV28; the D is unclear. There are 11 residues in the CDR3. Germline CDR1 and CDR2: MDHEN and SYDVKM. Deletions cut 2 bases from V and 7 bases from J, with 5 bases between.

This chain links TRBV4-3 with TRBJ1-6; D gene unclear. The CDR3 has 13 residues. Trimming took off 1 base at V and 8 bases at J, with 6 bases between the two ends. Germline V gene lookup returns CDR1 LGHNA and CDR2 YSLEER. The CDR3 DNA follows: TGCGCCAGCAGCCAAGTGTCGTATTCACCCCTCCACTTT. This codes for CASSQVSYSPLHF.

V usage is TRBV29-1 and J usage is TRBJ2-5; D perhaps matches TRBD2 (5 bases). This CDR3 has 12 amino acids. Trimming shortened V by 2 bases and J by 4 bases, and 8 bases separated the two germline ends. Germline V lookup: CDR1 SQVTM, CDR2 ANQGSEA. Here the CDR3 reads CSVELAGETQYF. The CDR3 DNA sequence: TGCAGCGTTGAATTGGCGGGAGAGACCCAGTACTTC.